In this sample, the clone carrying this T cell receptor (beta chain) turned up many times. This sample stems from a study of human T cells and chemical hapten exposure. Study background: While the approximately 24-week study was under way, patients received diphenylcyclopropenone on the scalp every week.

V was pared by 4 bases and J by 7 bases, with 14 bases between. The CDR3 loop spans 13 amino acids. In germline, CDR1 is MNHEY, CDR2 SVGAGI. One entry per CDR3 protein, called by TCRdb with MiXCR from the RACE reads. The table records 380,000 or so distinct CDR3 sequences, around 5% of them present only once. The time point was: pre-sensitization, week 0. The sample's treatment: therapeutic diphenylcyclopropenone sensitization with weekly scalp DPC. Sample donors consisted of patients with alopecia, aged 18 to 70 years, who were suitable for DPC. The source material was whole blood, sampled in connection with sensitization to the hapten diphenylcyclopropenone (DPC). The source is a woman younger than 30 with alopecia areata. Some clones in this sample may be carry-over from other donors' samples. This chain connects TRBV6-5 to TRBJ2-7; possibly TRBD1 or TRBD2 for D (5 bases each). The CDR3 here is CASSSPGSGEQYF. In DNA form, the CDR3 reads TGTGCCAGCAGTTCCCCAGGGAGTGGAGAGCAGTACTTC.